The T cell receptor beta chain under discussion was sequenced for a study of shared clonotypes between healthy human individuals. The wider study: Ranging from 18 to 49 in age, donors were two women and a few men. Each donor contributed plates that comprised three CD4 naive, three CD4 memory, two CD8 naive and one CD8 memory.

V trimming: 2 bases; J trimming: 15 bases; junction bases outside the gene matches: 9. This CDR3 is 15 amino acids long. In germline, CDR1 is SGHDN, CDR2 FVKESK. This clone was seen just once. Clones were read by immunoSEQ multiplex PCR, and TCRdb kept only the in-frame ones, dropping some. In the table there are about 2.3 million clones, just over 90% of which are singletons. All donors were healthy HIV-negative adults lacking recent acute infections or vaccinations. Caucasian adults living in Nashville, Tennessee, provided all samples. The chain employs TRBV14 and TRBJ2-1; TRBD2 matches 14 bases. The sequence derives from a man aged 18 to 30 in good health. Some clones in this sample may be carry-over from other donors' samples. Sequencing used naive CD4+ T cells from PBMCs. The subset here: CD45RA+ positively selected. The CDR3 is CASSQPGTSGSPGFF. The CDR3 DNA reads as TGTGCCAGCAGCCAACCGGGGACTAGCGGGAGCCCGGGGTTCTTC.